Following are 29 T cell receptor beta chains from one sample sequenced in a study of blood T cell repertoires in COVID-19. Some clones are missing from TCRdb's copy, which holds only in-frame ones; the method was immunoSEQ multiplex PCR. The sample lists 100,000 to 150,000 clones; approximately 90% were seen once. The specimen was peripheral blood. All receptors derive from a man between 50 and 59 years old with COVID-19, enrolled during active disease.

The chain combines TRBV7-2 with TRBJ2-3; 7 nucleotides match TRBD1. The germline gives CDR1 SGHTA, CDR2 FQGNSA. With 3 bases clipped from V and 6 bases from J, the junction kept 6 bases outside the gene matches. This CDR3 has 14 residues. CDR3 DNA: TGTGCCAGCAGCTTGGCCGGACAGGTTGATACGCAGTATTTT. This encodes CASSLAGQVDTQYF.

V and J are TRBV19 and TRBJ2-1; 8 bases line up with TRBD2. This CDR3 is built from 14 residues. Per the germline V gene, CDR1 is LNHDA and CDR2 is SQIVND (reference sequence). Trimming removed 10 bases from V and 8 bases from J; junction bases left unmatched: 13. The CDR3 DNA reads as TGTGCCACCTGTAAAGCGGGAGATGAAGATGAGCAGTTCTTC. Translation: CATCKAGDEDEQFF.

This chain links TRBV13 with TRBJ1-1, with D unresolved. Trimming removed 4 bases at V and 2 bases at J, with 14 bases between. The germline V gene encodes CDR1 PRHDT and CDR2 FYEKMQ (reference sequence). The CDR3 runs to 15 residues. CDR3 sequence: CASSSVRQVNTEAFF. The CDR3 DNA sequence: TGTGCCAGCAGCTCCGTCCGACAAGTCAACACTGAAGCTTTCTTT.

Here the CDR3 reads CSASHLRGEKLFF. In nucleotides, the CDR3 is TGCAGTGCTAGTCACCTTAGGGGGGAAAAACTGTTTTTT. The chain is built from TRBV20-1 and TRBJ1-4, with D tentatively TRBD1 (6 bases). In germline, CDR1 is DFQATT, CDR2 SNEGSKA (reference sequence). Trimming took off 3 bases at V and 8 bases at J, with 13 bases between the two ends. The CDR3 consists of 13 residues.

The V call is TRBV24-1, the J call TRBJ2-1; 11 bases line up with TRBD2. The junction had 7 bases not matched to a gene; V was cut back by 6 bases and J by 4 bases. Germline CDR1 is KGHDR and CDR2 is SFDVKD. CDR3 length: 16 amino acids. The CDR3 coding sequence is TGTGCCACCAGTAAGACTAGCGGGGACCCATACAATGAGCAGTTCTTC. This codes for CATSKTSGDPYNEQFF.

This rearrangement joins TRBV3-1 (or the pseudogene TRBV3-2) to TRBJ2-5; TRBD1 aligns across 9 bases. Germline V gives CDR1 LGHDT, CDR2 YNNKEL (reference sequence). V shed 6 bases and J 4 bases; nucleotides not matched to a gene: 9. The CDR3 loop spans 15 amino acids. CDR3 region: CASSLTTGGGETQYF. CDR3 DNA: TGTGCCAGCAGTTTAACGACAGGGGGAGGAGAGACCCAGTACTTC.

The chain uses TRBV6-1 and TRBJ1-1; possible D gene TRBD1, 5 bases. V was pared by 0 bases and J by 3 bases, with 8 bases between. The germline gives CDR1 MNHNS, CDR2 SASEGT. The CDR3 is 14 residues long. The CDR3 DNA sequence: TGTGCCAGCAGTGAAGCAGGGGCGGACACTGAAGCTTTCTTT. Protein product: CASSEAGADTEAFF.

The J gene is TRBJ2-1, the V gene TRBV9; 11 bases map to TRBD2. The germline CDR1 and CDR2 sequences are SGDLS and YYNGEE. This CDR3 contains 16 residues. With V trimmed by 3 bases and J by 6 bases, 8 bases remained unmatched. CDR3 protein: CASSATGTSGPNEQFF. For the CDR3, the DNA is TGTGCCAGCAGCGCTACCGGGACTAGCGGACCCAATGAGCAGTTCTTC.

The rearrangement links TRBV14 to TRBJ1-1; D is unresolved. V lost 3 bases and J lost 1, with 12 bases in between. Germline CDR1 is SGHDN and CDR2 is FVKESK. This CDR3 has 15 amino acids. CDR3 amino acids: CASSHTKTRNTEAFF. The CDR3 DNA sequence: TGTGCCAGCAGCCACACAAAAACAAGGAACACTGAAGCTTTCTTT.

J is TRBJ1-6 and V is TRBV5-8; D not resolved. The CDR3 contains 15 residues. Germline lookup yields CDR1 SGHTS and CDR2 YDEGEE. The V gene lost 1 base and the J gene lost 9 bases, with 14 bases spanning the gap. CDR3 region: CASSLSQIWSSPLHF. In DNA form, the CDR3 reads TGTGCCAGCAGCTTGTCGCAGATTTGGAGTTCACCCCTCCACTTT.

The chain is built from TRBV5-1 and TRBJ2-3; 8 bases are shared with TRBD1. With 4 bases clipped from V and 6 bases from J, the junction kept 4 bases outside the gene matches. Germline V lookup: CDR1 SGHRS, CDR2 YFSETQ. This CDR3 is built from 13 residues. The CDR3 loop is CASSRTGSDTQYF. DNA for the CDR3: TGCGCCAGCAGCCGGACAGGGTCGGATACGCAGTATTTT.

The chain is built from TRBV27 and TRBJ2-5; TRBD2 matches 8 bases. The V gene's germline CDR1 is MNHEY and CDR2 SMNVEV (reference sequence). The V gene end was trimmed by 2 bases and the J gene end by 5 bases; junction bases not matched to a gene: 13. This CDR3 contains 17 residues. CDR3 region: CASSLKTSGQRGETQYF. The CDR3 nucleotides are TGTGCCAGCAGTTTAAAAACTAGCGGACAAAGAGGGGAGACCCAGTACTTC.

This chain links TRBV19 with TRBJ2-6; D perhaps matches TRBD1 (7 bases). V was shortened by 5 bases and J by 0 bases, with 14 bases between the two germline ends. CDR1 LNHDA and CDR2 SQIVND come from the germline V gene (reference sequence). The CDR3 covers 17 residues. The DNA of the CDR3 is TGTGCCAGTAGTCCCGGGGGACAGCTCTCTGGGGCCAACGTCCTGACTTTC. This codes for CASSPGGQLSGANVLTF.

V usage is TRBV19 and J usage is TRBJ1-2, with a tentative D call TRBD1 (6 bases). Trimming removed 6 bases from V and 4 bases from J, with 15 bases in between. This CDR3 has 14 amino acids. CDR1 is LNHDA and CDR2 is SQIVND in the germline V gene (reference sequence). CDR3 region: CASRRDTDAYGYTF. The DNA for the CDR3 is TGTGCCAGTAGGAGGGACACGGACGCCTATGGCTACACCTTC.

The chain recombines TRBV13 with TRBJ2-7, with 11 bases lining up with TRBD1. This CDR3 has 17 residues. V shed 4 bases and J 4 bases; nucleotides not matched to a gene: 12. Germline V gene sequence: CDR1 PRHDT, CDR2 FYEKMQ (reference sequence). The CDR3 region is CASSYGQGAIRMYEQYF. CDR3 DNA sequence: TGTGCCAGCAGCTACGGACAGGGGGCGATAAGGATGTACGAGCAGTACTTC.

This rearrangement joins TRBV30 to TRBJ1-6; D is possibly TRBD1 (5 bases). CDR1 is GTSNPN, CDR2 SVGIG, per germline (reference sequence). V lost 2 bases, J lost 10 bases, and 15 bases lay in between. The CDR3 spans 14 residues. CDR3 DNA: TGTGCCTGGAGTTCACGGGGGTGGGAATCACCCCTCCACTTT. Protein product: CAWSSRGWESPLHF.

This clone was recorded a few times. V and J are TRBV5-1 and TRBJ1-1, with D hard to call. V lost 0 bases, J lost 4 bases, and 13 bases lay in between. CDR3 size: 15 residues. CDR1 is SGHRS, CDR2 YFSETQ, per germline. DNA of the CDR3: TGCGCCAGCAGCTTGGAAGCGGTGGGTATCACTGAAGCTTTCTTT. Translating it yields CASSLEAVGITEAFF.

The chain employs TRBV11-2 and TRBJ2-5; D not certain. The CDR3 loop spans 12 amino acids. V lost 6 bases and J lost 2, with 7 bases in between. From germline, CDR1 is SGHAT and CDR2 FQNNGV. In DNA, the CDR3 is TGTGCCAGCAGTTCTAATCAAGAGACCCAGTACTTC. This gives the protein CASSSNQETQYF.

This clone was picked up one time. The J gene is TRBJ2-5, the V gene TRBV9; D perhaps matches TRBD2 (6 bases). The CDR3 contains 13 residues. Germline V CDR1 and CDR2: SGDLS, YYNGEE. V lost 5 bases and J 3 bases, leaving 11 bases between the germline ends. In DNA, the CDR3 is TGTGCCAGCAGGGACCGGGAGAAAGAGACCCAGTACTTC. Amino acids: CASRDREKETQYF. Filled out from reference TRBV9 and TRBJ2-5, the complete variable domain reads DSGVTQTPKHLITATGQRVTLRCSPRSGDLSVYWYQQSLDQGLQFLIQYYNGEERAKGNILERFSAQQFPDLHSELNLSSLELGDSALYFCASRDREKETQYFGPGTRLLVL.

The chain recombines TRBV7-8 with TRBJ2-1; TRBD2 matches at 7 bases. V lost 0 bases, J lost 6 bases, and 8 bases stayed unmatched. CDR1 is SGHVS, CDR2 FQNEAQ, per germline. There are 16 residues in the CDR3. As DNA, the CDR3 is TGTGCCAGCAGCTTAGCGCTCGCGGGAGTAGGCAATGAGCAGTTCTTC. This codes for CASSLALAGVGNEQFF.

CDR3 in amino acids: CASSEEGVSGSHYNEQFF. As DNA, the CDR3 is TGTGCCAGCAGCGAAGAAGGAGTTAGCGGGTCCCACTACAATGAGCAGTTCTTC. This chain links TRBV21-1 with TRBJ2-1; the table gives TRBD2 as D, unverified against the DNA. TRBV21-1 is a listed pseudogene. The CDR3 is made up of 18 amino acids.

This chain links TRBV7-2 with TRBJ1-2; TRBD1 agrees at 11 bases. The CDR3 runs to 14 residues. Trimming at V came to 7 bases and at J to 8 bases, leaving 9 bases not matched to a gene. Germline values: CDR1 SGHTA, CDR2 FQGNSA. The CDR3 region is CASTGRTGGWGYTF. CDR3 nucleotide sequence: TGTGCCAGCACCGGACGGACAGGGGGCTGGGGCTACACCTTC.

The chain has TRBV6-2 or TRBV6-3 and TRBJ1-5; D is ambiguous. The CDR3 has 12 residues. Germline assignment: CDR1 MNHEY and CDR2 SVGEGT. V was trimmed by 5 bases and J by 12 bases, leaving 14 bases between them. CDR3: CASSGSSDYQHF. The CDR3 nucleotides read TGTGCCAGCAGTGGATCCTCCGACTACCAGCATTTT.

The CDR3 spells CASSGRQPPGAQYF. The CDR3 DNA reads TGTGCCAGCAGCGGCAGACAGCCTCCGGGCGCGCAGTATTTT. This chain links TRBV7-2 with TRBJ2-3, with TRBD1 as a possible D gene (5 bases). Trimming left V 5 bases short and J 10 bases short, with 19 bases between. CDR1 SGHTA and CDR2 FQGNSA come from the germline V gene. CDR3 length: 14 residues.

The J gene is TRBJ2-7, the V gene TRBV5-1; D remains ambiguous. The germline V gene encodes CDR1 SGHRS and CDR2 YFSETQ. The CDR3 is 12 residues long. V was pared by 2 bases and J by 4 bases, with 7 bases between. The chain's CDR3 is CASSLNMYEQYF. The CDR3 bases are TGCGCCAGCAGCTTAAATATGTACGAGCAGTACTTC.

The chain uses TRBV3-1 (or the pseudogene TRBV3-2) and TRBJ1-6, with D perhaps matching TRBD1 (5 bases). V was clipped by 4 bases and J by 12 bases, with 16 bases between them. The CDR3 is made up of 14 amino acids. The germline V gene has CDR1 LGHDT and CDR2 YNNKEL (reference sequence). As DNA, the CDR3 is TGTGCCAGCAGCCCGAATACCGGGGGTGAACCCCTCCACTTT. Protein: CASSPNTGGEPLHF.

Of note for this clone: The junction departs from germline at one end; a sequencing error may be responsible. The chain uses TRBV11-1 and TRBJ2-3; 7 bases fit TRBD1. This CDR3 spans 17 amino acids. CDR1 is SGHAT and CDR2 is FQDESV in the germline V gene (reference sequence). CDR3 nucleotide sequence: TGTGCCAGCAGCATAGCCCCAACAGGGGCCCGCACAGATACGCAGTATTTT. Encoded protein: CASSIAPTGARTDTQYF.

V gene TRBV28 combines with J gene TRBJ1-4, with D maybe TRBD1 (5 bases). V was shortened by 11 bases and J by 0 bases, with 10 bases between the two germline ends. Germline CDR1 and CDR2: MDHEN and SYDVKM. CDR3 length: 13 residues. The CDR3 loop reads CACTRATNEKLFF. For the CDR3, the DNA is TGTGCCTGCACCAGGGCAACTAATGAAAAACTGTTTTTT.

The V and J genes are TRBV7-2 and TRBJ2-7; a weak D match, TRBD2 (5 bases). In germline, CDR1 is SGHTA, CDR2 FQGNSA. V lost 3 bases and J 4 bases, leaving 13 bases between the germline ends. The CDR3 runs to 14 residues. The CDR3 DNA follows: TGTGCCAGCAGCTTTGACCGGGGTTTGTACGAGCAGTACTTC. It translates to CASSFDRGLYEQYF.